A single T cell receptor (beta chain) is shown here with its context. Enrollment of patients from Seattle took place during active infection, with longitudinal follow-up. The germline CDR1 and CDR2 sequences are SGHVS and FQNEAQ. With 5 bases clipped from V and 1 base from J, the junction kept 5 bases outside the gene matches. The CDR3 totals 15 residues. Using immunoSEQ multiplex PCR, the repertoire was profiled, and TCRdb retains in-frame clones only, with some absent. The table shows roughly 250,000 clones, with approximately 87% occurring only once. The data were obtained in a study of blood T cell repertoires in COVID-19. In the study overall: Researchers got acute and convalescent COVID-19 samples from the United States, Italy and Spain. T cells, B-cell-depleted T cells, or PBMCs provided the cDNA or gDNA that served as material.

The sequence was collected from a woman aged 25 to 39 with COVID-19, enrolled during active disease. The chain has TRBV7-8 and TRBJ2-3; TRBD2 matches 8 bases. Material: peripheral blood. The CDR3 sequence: CASSPRGVGTDTQYF. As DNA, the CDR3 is TGTGCCAGCAGCCCGCGGGGGGTTGGCACAGATACGCAGTATTTT.